One and the same sample provided the 12 T cell receptor beta chains below, sequenced in a study of metastatic and nonmetastatic thyroid tumors. TCRdb reprocessed the PCR reads via MiXCR. The table lists around 13,000 clones, around 25% of them singletons, with 12% in the top ten. The entire patient cohort was treatment-naive prior to thyroid surgery. Sequenced material: adjacent normal tissue. These receptors were obtained from a female donor with papillary thyroid cancer or a benign thyroid nodule (not recorded which). Some clones in this sample may be carry-over from other donors' samples.

CDR3 amino acids: CASSERMWLTDGYTF. CDR3 DNA sequence: TGTGCCAGCAGTGAGAGGATGTGGTTGACGGATGGCTACACCTTC. The chain uses TRBV6-1 and TRBJ1-2; D is uncertain. The CDR3 has 15 amino acids. From germline, CDR1 is MNHNS and CDR2 SASEGT. V was cut by 3 bases and J by 6 bases, with 17 bases left in between.

This clone was counted ten times or more. The genes are TRBV2 and TRBJ2-3; 7 nucleotides line up with TRBD1. The CDR3 loop spans 13 amino acids. Germline lookup yields CDR1 SNHLY and CDR2 FYNNEI. V shed 7 bases, J shed 6 bases, and the junction held 7 bases outside the gene matches. The CDR3 loop is CASTNRGLDTQYF. For the CDR3, the DNA is TGTGCCAGCACTAACAGGGGTCTGGATACGCAGTATTTT.

The genes are TRBV20-1 and TRBJ2-7; 8 bases are shared with TRBD1. The V gene end was trimmed by 6 bases and the J gene end by 0 bases; junction bases not matched to a gene: 7. Germline CDR1 reads DFQATT; CDR2 reads SNEGSKA (reference sequence). The CDR3 is 14 residues long. The CDR3 sequence is CSATWTGNSYEQYF. As DNA, the CDR3 is TGCAGTGCAACCTGGACAGGGAACTCCTACGAGCAGTACTTC.

The sample holds many counts of this clone. The gene calls are TRBV20-1 and TRBJ1-1; a weak D match, TRBD1 (6 bases). Germline lookup yields CDR1 DFQATT and CDR2 SNEGSKA (reference sequence). The CDR3 is made up of 15 amino acids. Trimming left V 0 bases short and J 5 bases short, with 16 bases between. CDR3 residues: CSARDLGGGWTEAFF. The CDR3 coding sequence is TGCAGTGCTAGAGATCTGGGGGGCGGGTGGACTGAAGCTTTCTTT.

By frequency in the sample, this clone is medium-sized. V usage is TRBV6-1 and J usage is TRBJ1-5; 7 bases fit TRBD1. V was clipped by 2 bases and J by 6 bases; unmatched bases: 4. Germline CDR1 reads MNHNS; CDR2 reads SASEGT. The CDR3 loop spans 14 amino acids. DNA for the CDR3: TGTGCCAGCAGTGAAAATCAGGGGGTTCAGCCCCAGCATTTT. The encoded protein is CASSENQGVQPQHF.

The chain joins TRBV19 to TRBJ1-3, with 12 bases fitting TRBD1. Germline CDR1 reads LNHDA; CDR2 reads SQIVND (reference sequence). J was trimmed by 4 bases and V by 5 bases; bases with no gene match: 12. This CDR3 contains 18 residues. The CDR3: CASSEGTGGEDYGNTIYF. The DNA of the CDR3 is TGTGCCAGTAGTGAGGGGACAGGGGGCGAGGACTACGGAAACACCATATATTTT.

The table lists this clone with many counts. This rearrangement joins TRBV4-2 to TRBJ2-5, with a weak D call TRBD2 (7 bases). This CDR3 is 17 amino acids long. CDR1 is LGHNA, CDR2 YNFKEQ, per germline. V lost 3 bases and J lost 3, with 20 bases in between. CDR3 loop: CASSHPGASGGEETQYF. The CDR3, as DNA: TGTGCCAGCAGCCATCCAGGGGCTAGCGGTGGGGAAGAGACCCAGTACTTC.

This clone was picked up a small number of times. V is TRBV2 and J is TRBJ2-3, with 9 bases matching TRBD1. There are 12 residues in the CDR3. Trimming at V came to 6 bases and at J to 11 bases, leaving 6 bases not matched to a gene. Germline CDR1 SNHLY, CDR2 FYNNEI. CDR3 in DNA: TGTGCCAGCAGCCCCCGGGACAGGGTGCAGTATTTT. It codes for CASSPRDRVQYF.

This clone appeared many times. This rearrangement joins TRBV5-1 to TRBJ2-4; D gene uncertain. Germline CDR1 and CDR2: SGHRS and YFSETQ. The CDR3 is made up of 12 amino acids. Trimming removed 4 bases from V and 7 bases from J, with 9 bases in between. The DNA for the CDR3 is TGCGCCAGCAGCCCAGATTCTAACATTCAGTACTTC. It codes for CASSPDSNIQYF.

This clone was seen a handful of times. The chain joins TRBV28 to TRBJ2-7; D remains unclear. This CDR3 region has 18 residues. V lost 5 bases, J lost 1 base, and 24 bases lay in between. Germline assignment: CDR1 MDHEN and CDR2 SYDVKM. The CDR3 region is CASSPRPPTEDTSYEQYF. As DNA, the CDR3 is TGTGCCAGCAGTCCCCGCCCTCCGACGGAAGACACGTCCTACGAGCAGTACTTC.

The table lists this clone with a few counts. The junction departs from the called germline gene at one end, perhaps through a read error. This chain joins TRBV24-1 and TRBJ2-1; 7 bases match TRBD2. The CDR3 consists of 16 residues. The V gene's germline CDR1 is KGHDR and CDR2 SFDVKD. The CDR3 here is CVTSDLTGGFRNEQFF. DNA for the CDR3: TGTGTCACCAGTGATTTAACGGGAGGCTTTAGAAATGAGCAGTTCTTC.

V usage is TRBV11-1 and J usage is TRBJ2-7; a weak D match, TRBD2 (6 bases). The V gene lost 5 bases and the J gene lost 3 bases, with 20 bases spanning the gap. The CDR3 totals 16 residues. Germline-derived CDR1 and CDR2 are SGHAT and FQDESV (reference sequence). For the CDR3, the DNA is TGTGCCAGCAGCACCTCCGGGACTTCTTCTTACTACGAGCAGTACTTC. It translates to CASSTSGTSSYYEQYF.